This T cell receptor beta chain is from a study of CD8 T cells in ankylosing spondylitis. This CDR3 spans 12 amino acids. Trimming removed 7 bases from V and 6 bases from J, with 11 bases in between. This clonotype was seen many times. What it binds is not known. A quantitative 5'-RACE method, one with molecular barcodes, was used to make TCR beta libraries. TCRdb independently ran MiXCR on the 5' RACE reads; one entry per CDR3 protein. Seen here are hundreds of thousands of distinct CDR3 sequences, around 26% observed once, and the top ten hold about 1%. Study findings and constraints: Eight highly homologous variants formed a TCR beta motif that appeared characteristic of ankylosing spondylitis blood. Some of the motif variants had earlier been found in reactive arthritis patients' fluid and blood. Clones tied to disease were said to be significantly enriched in matched ankylosing spondylitis synovial fluid.

This TCR was sampled from a male donor with ankylosing spondylitis. V and J are TRBV12-3 or TRBV12-4 and TRBJ2-3; D is unresolved. Sequenced material: blood, either unsorted or a sorted T cell fraction (not recorded which). The CDR3 loop is CASTPVEDTQYF. The CDR3 DNA follows: TGTGCCAGCACCCCGGTTGAGGATACGCAGTATTTT.